These 22 T cell receptor beta chains were all obtained from the same sample, sequenced in a study of vaccination effects on CD4 cells after COVID-19. Produced via immunoSEQ multiplex PCR; TCRdb's table is partial and in-frame only. The sample gives about 52,000 clones, about four fifths of which show up once; approximately 6% is in the top ten. Under the ViraFEST assay, PBMC were stimulated with viral peptide pools so that antigen-specific CD4+ T cells expanded. Sequencing was performed afterwards. Upon completion of around eleven days in culture, CD4+ T cells were isolated. The vaccine recipients had no prior SARS-CoV-2 infection, with negative nucleocapsid antibodies. Antigens of these TCRs are unknown. Sequenced material: CD4+ T cells from PBMCs cultured with HCoV-OC43 spike peptides, taken before COVID-19 vaccination. Subset indicated: HCoV-OC43 spike overlapping peptide pool stimulation. The receptors here all came from a human donor who received a COVID-19 vaccine.

This clone came up once. This chain connects TRBV6-5 to TRBJ1-2, with TRBD1 matching over 7 bases. Germline V gene data show CDR1 as MNHEY and CDR2 as SVGAGI. V shed 7 bases and J 4 bases; nucleotides not matched to a gene: 3. The CDR3 is 12 residues long. CDR3 sequence: CASKGASYGYTF. CDR3 sequence (DNA): TGTGCCAGCAAGGGGGCATCCTATGGCTACACCTTC.

The J gene is TRBJ1-2, the V gene TRBV4-2; 9 bases fit TRBD1. Germline V gene sequence: CDR1 LGHNA, CDR2 YNFKEQ. The CDR3 runs to 15 residues. The ends lost 4 bases at V and 6 bases at J; junction bases unmatched: 9. Here the CDR3 reads CASSRSTGGGNGYTF. CDR3 coding DNA: TGTGCCAGCAGCCGTTCTACAGGGGGCGGTAATGGCTACACCTTC.

This clone was detected only a few times. The CDR3 reads CASTLEEGTEQYV. CDR3 sequence (DNA): TGTGCCAGCACCCTCGAGGAGGGAACCGAGCAGTACGTC. The V call is TRBV21-1, the J call TRBJ2-7; the table names TRBD2, a call not compared with the DNA. TRBV21-1 is assigned pseudogene status. The CDR3 runs to 13 residues.

The chain uses TRBV18 and TRBJ2-7, with 7 positions matching TRBD1. The germline V gene encodes CDR1 KGHSH and CDR2 LQKENI. Germline trimming cut 2 bases from V and 6 bases from J; bases unmatched to any gene: 7. The length of the CDR3 is 14 residues. The CDR3 reads CASSPSDTGVEQYV. The CDR3 bases are TGTGCCAGCTCACCATCGGATACAGGGGTCGAGCAGTACGTC.

V is TRBV6-5 and J is TRBJ2-5; 9 nucleotides align to TRBD2. The CDR3 totals 14 residues. CDR1 is MNHEY, CDR2 SVGAGI, per germline. Germline trimming cut 5 bases from V and 3 bases from J; bases unmatched to any gene: 4. The CDR3 DNA sequence: TGTGCCAGCAGTCTGCGGGGGGGAAAAGAGACCCAGTACTTC. Protein sequence: CASSLRGGKETQYF.

The chain employs TRBV6-1 and TRBJ2-3; D uncertain. V gave up 1 base and J gave up 6 bases, with 17 bases separating them. The length of the CDR3 is 16 residues. Germline V lookup: CDR1 MNHNS, CDR2 SASEGT. CDR3 coding DNA: TGTGCCAGCAGTGAAGTAGTACTGCCAGGTGGTGATACGCAGTATTTT. Encoded protein: CASSEVVLPGGDTQYF.

The chain couples TRBV30 to TRBJ1-1, with a tentative D call TRBD1 (6 bases). The CDR3 covers 14 residues. Trimming removed 3 bases at V and 5 bases at J, with 16 bases between. Germline values: CDR1 GTSNPN, CDR2 SVGIG (reference sequence). CDR3 coding DNA: TGTGCCTGGAGAACTTTTCAGGGGAGGACTGAAGCTTTCTTT. Translation gives CAWRTFQGRTEAFF.

This chain connects TRBV5-6 to TRBJ1-1; TRBD1 aligns across 9 bases. This CDR3 is 14 amino acids long. Germline CDR1 SGHDT, CDR2 YYEEEE. Trimming took 2 bases from V and 8 from J; bases not matched to a gene: 7. CDR3 loop: CASSFRDRALEAFF. The DNA of the CDR3 is TGTGCCAGCAGCTTCCGGGACAGGGCATTGGAAGCTTTCTTT. The whole variable domain, remainder taken from reference TRBV5-6 and TRBJ1-1, is DAGVTQSPTHLIKTRGQQVTLRCSPKSGHDTVSWYQQALGQGPQFIFQYYEEEERQRGNFPDRFSGHQFPNYSSELNVNALLLGDSALYLCASSFRDRALEAFFGQGTRLTVV.

The genes are TRBV28 and TRBJ2-1, with 11 bases identical to TRBD2. Germline CDR1 MDHEN, CDR2 SYDVKM. This CDR3 is 15 amino acids long. J was trimmed by 3 bases and V by 3 bases; bases with no gene match: 1. The CDR3 loop is CASSFGTSGYNEQFF. CDR3 DNA: TGTGCCAGCAGTTTCGGGACTAGCGGCTACAATGAGCAGTTCTTC.

The table lists this clone with a few counts. The chain recombines TRBV6-1 with TRBJ1-2; D unclear. The V gene lost 2 bases and the J gene lost 0 bases, with 10 bases spanning the gap. This CDR3 is built from 15 residues. Germline-derived CDR1 and CDR2 are MNHNS and SASEGT. DNA of the CDR3: TGTGCCAGCAGTGAATTTGTGGAGACTAACTATGGCTACACCTTC. Translation gives CASSEFVETNYGYTF.

This clone was detected a few times. The chain couples TRBV6-2 or TRBV6-3 to TRBJ2-6, with D unresolved. The ends were cut back, 0 bases at V and 0 bases at J, with 3 bases in the middle. The germline gives CDR1 MNHEY, CDR2 SVGEGT. This CDR3 has 15 amino acids. CDR3 nucleotide sequence: TGTGCCAGCAGTTACTCGGGCTCTGGGGCCAACGTCCTGACTTTC. This gives the protein CASSYSGSGANVLTF.

The V call is TRBV7-2, the J call TRBJ2-3; 10 positions match TRBD2. The CDR3 consists of 19 residues. The germline gives CDR1 SGHTA, CDR2 FQGNSA. The trim removed 4 bases at V and 0 bases at J, leaving 13 bases unmatched. The CDR3 region is CASSSLPPRTSGSTDTQYF. As DNA, the CDR3 is TGTGCCAGCAGCTCCCTCCCCCCACGGACTAGCGGTAGCACAGATACGCAGTATTTT.

The rearrangement joins TRBV2 to TRBJ2-2, with D possibly being TRBD1 (5 bases). This CDR3 region has 14 residues. Trimming took 4 bases from V and 5 from J, leaving 11 bases between them. Germline V gene sequence: CDR1 SNHLY, CDR2 FYNNEI. As DNA, the CDR3 is TGTGCCAGCAGTGTGGCTCCAGGGACCGGGGAGCTGTTTTTT. Amino acid sequence: CASSVAPGTGELFF.

This clone was detected only a few times. The chain recombines TRBV6-5 with TRBJ2-7; tentative D call: TRBD1 (5 bases). The length of the CDR3 is 13 residues. Germline V lookup: CDR1 MNHEY, CDR2 SVGAGI. Trimming shortened V by 6 bases and J by 2 bases, and 11 bases separated the two germline ends. CDR3 sequence: CASRPGLTYEQYV. The CDR3 bases are TGTGCCAGCAGACCAGGGCTCACCTACGAGCAGTACGTC.

The chain uses TRBV2 and TRBJ1-4; the D gene is possibly TRBD1 (5 bases). V dropped 3 bases and J dropped 8 bases, with 10 bases sitting between them. This CDR3 is 13 amino acids long. CDR1 and CDR2 (germline): SNHLY, FYNNEI. As DNA, the CDR3 is TGTGCCAGCAGTGACAGGGACCGGGAAAAACTGTTTTTT. It specifies CASSDRDREKLFF.

This clone was recorded a few times. The chain employs TRBV19 and TRBJ1-5; D unresolved. In germline, CDR1 is LNHDA, CDR2 SQIVND (reference sequence). Trimming took 4 bases from V and 6 from J, leaving 13 bases between them. The length of the CDR3 is 14 residues. The CDR3 coding sequence is TGTGCCAGTAGTAGTTCGTCACGGACTCAGCCCCAGCATTTT. Protein: CASSSSSRTQPQHF.

This clone was counted only a few times. The chain recombines TRBV7-9 with TRBJ1-3; D remains ambiguous. Per germline, CDR1 SEHNR and CDR2 FQNEAQ (reference sequence). V was pared by 2 bases and J by 8 bases, with 7 bases between. This CDR3 is built from 12 residues. CDR3 bases: TGTGCCAGCAGCTTAAAGACTGACACCATATATTTT. Protein sequence: CASSLKTDTIYF.

V is TRBV28 and J is TRBJ1-5; D is perhaps TRBD1 (5 bases). The V end was cut by 7 bases, the J end by 3 bases, with 16 bases between. Germline V gene data show CDR1 as MDHEN and CDR2 as SYDVKM. The CDR3 length is 15 residues. The CDR3 DNA follows: TGTGCCAGCAAATTGGGGGTCTTCTACAATCAGCCCCAGCATTTT. Protein: CASKLGVFYNQPQHF. Complete variable domain (other parts from reference TRBV28 and TRBJ1-5): DVKVTQSSRYLVKRTGEKVFLECVQDMDHENMFWYRQDPGLGLRLIYFSYDVKMKEKGDIPEGYSVSREKKERFSLILESASTNQTSMYLCASKLGVFYNQPQHFGDGTRLSIL.

This clone was seen once. V gene TRBV29-1 combines with J gene TRBJ2-1; the D gene is possibly TRBD1 (6 bases). Germline loops: CDR1 SQVTM, CDR2 ANQGSEA. Trimming shortened V by 7 bases and J by 5 bases, and 18 bases separated the two germline ends. The length of the CDR3 is 14 residues. CDR3 sequence reads: CSARGRGAHNEQFF. CDR3 in DNA: TGCAGCGCCCGAGGCAGGGGCGCCCACAATGAGCAGTTCTTC.

The chain couples TRBV7-2 to TRBJ2-3; 9 nucleotides agree with TRBD1. The germline V gene has CDR1 SGHTA and CDR2 FQGNSA. This CDR3 region has 15 residues. Trimming at V came to 4 bases and at J to 3 bases, leaving 5 bases not matched to a gene. The CDR3 loop is CASSSYGQGTDTQYF. The CDR3 nucleotides are TGTGCCAGCAGCTCCTACGGACAGGGGACAGATACGCAGTATTTT.

This chain joins TRBV6-5 and TRBJ2-3; D gene unclear. V dropped 10 bases and J dropped 6 bases, with 17 bases sitting between them. The CDR3 contains 13 residues. Looked up from germline, CDR1 is MNHEY and CDR2 is SVGAGI. This chain's CDR3 is CATTQLEGDTQYF. CDR3 bases: TGTGCCACCACGCAACTCGAAGGGGATACGCAGTATTTT.

The CDR3: CASSDRLAGSGGELFF. The CDR3 DNA is TGTGCCAGCAGTGATCGACTAGCGGGCTCTGGCGGGGAGCTGTTTTTT. The rearrangement links TRBV2 to TRBJ2-2, with 10 bases lining up with TRBD2. Looked up from germline, CDR1 is SNHLY and CDR2 is FYNNEI. J was trimmed by 7 bases and V by 3 bases; bases with no gene match: 8. The CDR3 runs to 16 residues.